The 29 T cell receptor beta chains below come from one sample, sequenced in a study of T cells in Graves' hyperthyroidism and ophthalmopathy. Amplified TCR beta CDR3 regions derived from RNA transcripts. The TCR CDR3 was amplified in a first-round RT-PCR using the HTBI primer set. One entry per CDR3 protein results from TCRdb running MiXCR on the multiplex PCR reads. The data contain under 400,000 distinct CDR3 sequences, 11% to 15% of them singletons. The sequenced sample was blood. These receptors came from a woman in her sixties or seventies with Graves' hyperthyroidism.

The sample holds many counts of this clonotype. V usage is TRBV5-1 and J usage is TRBJ2-3; D is possibly TRBD2 (6 bases). Trimming shortened V by 5 bases and J by 1 base, and 11 bases separated the two germline ends. Germline CDR1 and CDR2: SGHRS and YFSETQ. The CDR3 has 14 residues. CDR3 sequence reads: CASRRRDRTDTQYF. CDR3 DNA sequence: TGCGCCAGCAGGCGGAGGGATCGCACAGATACGCAGTATTTT.

There are many counts of this clonotype. The DNA of the CDR3 is TGCGCCAGCACCGGGGACTTCTTTGAGCAGTTCTTC. It translates to CASTGDFFEQFF. The chain joins TRBV5-1 to TRBJ2-1; TRBD2 might be the D (6 bases). V was pared by 6 bases and J by 9 bases, with 13 bases between. In germline, CDR1 is SGHRS, CDR2 YFSETQ. There are 12 residues in the CDR3.

This clonotype came up a few times. This sequence may be a read error, since a much larger clone differs from it by one base. This chain connects TRBV2 to TRBJ1-2; possible D gene TRBD1, 5 bases. The CDR3 loop spans 13 amino acids. In germline, CDR1 is SNHLY, CDR2 FYNNEI. The ends were cut back, 2 bases at V and 4 bases at J, with 8 bases in the middle. The CDR3: CASSESGSYGYTF. CDR3 nucleotides: TGTGCCAGCAGTGAATCAGGGAGCTATGGCTACACCTTC.

This clonotype was counted ten times or more. The chain carries TRBV6-4 and TRBJ2-7; D is possibly TRBD2 (7 bases). The CDR3 is made up of 14 amino acids. In germline, CDR1 is MRHNA, CDR2 SNTAGT. V was trimmed by 10 bases and J by 1 base, leaving 17 bases between them. CDR3 coding DNA: TGTGCCACTTCGGGGGAGGGGGGATCCTACGAGCAGTACTTC. It yields the protein CATSGEGGSYEQYF.

In its sample, this clonotype was seen many times. J is TRBJ2-3 and V is TRBV28, with TRBD2 matching 10 bases. Germline V CDR1 and CDR2: MDHEN, SYDVKM. There are 14 residues in the CDR3. Trimming took 5 bases from V and 2 from J; bases not matched to a gene: 1. In nucleotides, the CDR3 is TGTGCCAGCAGTCTAGCGGGGGTCACAGATACGCAGTATTTT. Its protein product is CASSLAGVTDTQYF.

In its sample, this clonotype was seen many times. J is TRBJ2-7 and V is TRBV10-3, with 7 positions matching TRBD1. The CDR3 runs 15 residues. The ends lost 5 bases at V and 0 bases at J; junction bases unmatched: 7. The germline V gene has CDR1 ENHRY and CDR2 SYGVKD. The DNA of the CDR3 is TGTGCCATCAGTTCCCCGGGACAGAACTCCTACGAGCAGTACTTC. It translates to CAISSPGQNSYEQYF.

This clonotype was counted only a few times. The chain couples TRBV27 to TRBJ1-2; 7 bases are shared with TRBD1. Germline V gene data show CDR1 as MNHEY and CDR2 as SMNVEV (reference sequence). With V trimmed by 3 bases and J by 8 bases, 6 bases remained unmatched. The CDR3 is 13 amino acids. The chain's CDR3 is CASSFTGVGGYTF. As DNA, the CDR3 is TGTGCCAGCAGTTTTACAGGGGTGGGAGGCTACACCTTC.

This clonotype has at least ten counts. This chain connects TRBV5-1 to TRBJ2-2; TRBD1 is a possible D gene (5 bases). Germline values: CDR1 SGHRS, CDR2 YFSETQ. The V end was cut by 4 bases, the J end by 4 bases, with 14 bases between. The CDR3 is made up of 15 amino acids. The CDR3 region has the DNA TGCGCCAGCAGCCCGCAGGGTGCGGTCACCGGGGAGCTGTTTTTT. Its protein product is CASSPQGAVTGELFF. Full variable domain (rest looked up from reference TRBV5-1 and TRBJ2-2): KAGVTQTPRYLIKTRGQQVTLSCSPISGHRSVSWYQQTPGQGLQFLFEYFSETQRNKGNFPGRFSGRQFSNSRSEMNVSTLELGDSALYLCASSPQGAVTGELFFGEGSRLTVL.

This clonotype was recorded a few times. The chain links TRBV6-2 or TRBV6-3 to TRBJ2-1; D gene unclear. From germline, CDR1 is MNHEY and CDR2 SVGEGT. This CDR3 region has 16 residues. V shed 4 bases and J shed 3 bases, with 16 bases lying between them. For the CDR3, the DNA is TGTGCCAGCAGTTCCCCAGGTTACAGTTTCTACAATGAGCAGTTCTTC. Translating gives CASSSPGYSFYNEQFF.

This clonotype was detected ten times or more. The chain combines TRBV20-1 with TRBJ2-3; TRBD2 agrees at 10 bases. Germline values: CDR1 DFQATT, CDR2 SNEGSKA (reference sequence). Trimming at V came to 5 bases and at J to 3 bases, leaving 5 bases not matched to a gene. This CDR3 contains 14 residues. CDR3 bases: TGCAGTGCTGCCACTAGCGGGATAACAGATACGCAGTATTTT. This translates into CSAATSGITDTQYF.

This clonotype was counted ten times or more. J is TRBJ2-7 and V is TRBV11-3; no reliable D call. This CDR3 spans 11 amino acids. CDR1 is SGHNT, CDR2 YENEEA, per germline. Between the trimmed V and J ends, which lost 5 bases and 4 bases, there was a span of 6 bases. CDR3 in DNA: TGTGCCAGCAGCACCCTTTACGAGCAGTACTTC. This encodes CASSTLYEQYF.

This clonotype has a count of ten or more. J is TRBJ2-7 and V is TRBV13; TRBD1 matches 10 bases. V dropped 4 bases and J dropped 7; count of bases not matched to a gene: 7. CDR1 and CDR2 (germline): PRHDT, FYEKMQ (reference sequence). The CDR3 has 14 amino acids. CDR3 sequence: CASSWGTGDTEQYF. CDR3 coding DNA: TGTGCCAGCAGCTGGGGGACAGGGGATACGGAGCAGTACTTC.

This clonotype was detected many times. This chain joins TRBV2 and TRBJ1-4; D unclear. The CDR3 runs 12 residues. V lost 4 bases and J lost 14, with 14 bases in between. Germline V gives CDR1 SNHLY, CDR2 FYNNEI. The CDR3 nucleotides are TGTGCCAGCAGTGGACAAATCAGTACCCTGTTTTTT. It is translated as CASSGQISTLFF.

This clonotype has a handful of counts. This rearrangement joins TRBV11-3 to TRBJ2-1, with D possibly matching TRBD2 (7 bases). Germline CDR1 SGHNT, CDR2 YENEEA. V was clipped by 4 bases and J by 4 bases, with 20 bases between them. The CDR3 covers 17 residues. The CDR3 region has the DNA TGTGCCAGCAGCTCCCCTAGGGGGGGGGCGCGTTACAATGAGCAGTTCTTC. Translating gives CASSSPRGGARYNEQFF.

The chain joins TRBV5-1 to TRBJ1-2; D remains ambiguous. CDR1 SGHRS and CDR2 YFSETQ come from the germline V gene. The CDR3 consists of 14 residues. Trimming removed 4 bases from V and 4 bases from J, with 14 bases in between. CDR3 DNA: TGCGCCAGCAGCCCAACCACACTTACCTATGGCTACACCTTC. It codes for CASSPTTLTYGYTF.

This clonotype was detected ten times or more. The V gene is TRBV6-2 or TRBV6-3, the J gene TRBJ2-7, with TRBD2 as a possible D gene (5 bases). Trimming removed 2 bases from V and 4 bases from J, with 9 bases in between. The CDR3 runs to 13 residues. Germline V gene lookup returns CDR1 MNHEY and CDR2 SVGEGT. The CDR3 spells CASSYSGFYEQYF. The CDR3 region has the DNA TGTGCCAGCAGTTACAGCGGTTTTTACGAGCAGTACTTC.

This clonotype was counted a few times. At one end the junction does not follow the germline gene, possibly because of a read error. This sequence joins TRBV27 and TRBJ1-2; 8 bases agree with TRBD1. Germline CDR1 and CDR2: MNHEY and SMNVEV (reference sequence). CDR3 length equals 17 residues. CDR3 DNA: TGTGCCAGCAGTTTATCGAGTATGGACAGGGCAGTCTATGGCTGCACCTTC. It specifies CASSLSSMDRAVYGCTF.

There are many counts of this clonotype. The chain links TRBV5-1 to TRBJ1-1; the D gene is possibly TRBD1 (5 bases). The V end lost 0 bases, the J end lost 1 base, and 7 bases lay between the germline ends. The CDR3 covers 14 residues. The germline gives CDR1 SGHRS, CDR2 YFSETQ. The CDR3 DNA reads as TGCGCCAGCAGCTTGGTACAGGAGAACACTGAAGCTTTCTTT. Translation gives CASSLVQENTEAFF.

This chain connects TRBV6-1 to TRBJ1-1, with D unresolved. Looked up from germline, CDR1 is MNHNS and CDR2 is SASEGT. With 6 bases removed from V and 0 bases from J, the gap between germline ends came to 11 bases. The CDR3 has 14 residues. The CDR3: CASSRWGLNTEAFF. The CDR3 DNA sequence: TGTGCCAGCAGCAGATGGGGTTTGAACACTGAAGCTTTCTTT.

This chain connects TRBV20-1 to TRBJ2-2; perhaps TRBD2 as D (6 bases). This CDR3 is 16 amino acids long. The germline V gene encodes CDR1 DFQATT and CDR2 SNEGSKA (reference sequence). V was shortened by 6 bases and J by 4 bases, with 21 bases between the two germline ends. CDR3 DNA sequence: TGCAGTGCCACTTCTCCATCCCTAGCGCCCACCGGGGAGCTGTTTTTT. This sequence encodes CSATSPSLAPTGELFF.

V gene TRBV6-7 combines with J gene TRBJ2-1; TRBD1 or TRBD2 may be the D gene (5 bases each). TRBV6-7 counts as an open reading frame of uncertain function. The CDR3 totals 17 residues. V was trimmed by 0 bases and J by 3 bases, leaving 15 bases between them. CDR3 amino acids: CASSYSRPGRCYNEQFF. The CDR3 DNA reads as TGTGCCAGCAGTTACTCGAGGCCGGGACGGTGCTACAATGAGCAGTTCTTC.

This clonotype occurred many times. The V and J genes are TRBV12-3 or TRBV12-4 and TRBJ1-1, with 7 bases lining up with TRBD1. V lost 6 bases, J lost 7 bases, and 5 bases stayed unmatched. The CDR3 loop spans 12 amino acids. In DNA form, the CDR3 reads TGTGCCAGCAGGATGACAGGGAGTGAAGCTTTCTTT. Translation gives CASRMTGSEAFF.

In this sample, this clonotype turned up many times. The genes are TRBV7-3 and TRBJ2-3; the D gene is possibly TRBD2 (6 bases). CDR1 SGHTA and CDR2 FQGTGA come from the germline V gene. The CDR3 extends over 16 amino acids. V was cut by 2 bases and J by 0 bases, with 12 bases left in between. The CDR3 DNA is TGTGCCAGCAGCTTAGGGCTAGCGAGTAGCACAGATACGCAGTATTTT. Encoded protein: CASSLGLASSTDTQYF.

As for this clonotype: One end of the junction varies from germline; a read error may be responsible. V is TRBV6-1 and J is TRBJ1-2, with D maybe TRBD1 (6 bases). The CDR3 totals 15 residues. CDR1 is MNHNS and CDR2 is SASEGT in the germline V gene. As DNA, the CDR3 is TGTGCCAGCAGTCAAGCCGGACAGCCACCCTATGGCTACACCTTC. It encodes CASSQAGQPPYGYTF.

This clonotype was observed many times. This chain connects TRBV24-1 to TRBJ2-5; 9 nucleotides align to TRBD1. This CDR3 spans 20 amino acids. The V and J ends lost 4 bases and 5 bases, in that order; junction bases with no gene match: 22. Per the germline V gene, CDR1 is KGHDR and CDR2 is SFDVKD. The CDR3 here is CATSDRGTGRNHNPSETQYF. CDR3 nucleotides: TGTGCCACCAGTGACCGAGGGACAGGGCGAAACCATAACCCCAGCGAGACCCAGTACTTC.

This clonotype was counted a single time. This may come from a read error, since a much larger clone is one base off. The chain joins TRBV7-2 to TRBJ2-1; the match to TRBD1 covers 8 bases. The CDR3 is 15 amino acids. CDR1 and CDR2 from the germline V gene are SGHTA and FQGNSA. The V gene end was trimmed by 5 bases and the J gene end by 8 bases; junction bases not matched to a gene: 11. The CDR3 sequence: CASSRAHARGHEQFF. For the CDR3, the DNA is TGTGCCAGCAGCCGGGCCCACGCCAGGGGGCATGAGCAGTTCTTC.

Notes on this clonotype: This may stem from a read error, because a much larger clone lies one nucleotide away. The J gene is TRBJ2-7, the V gene TRBV5-1; D may match TRBD1 or TRBD2 (5 bases each). Germline loops: CDR1 SGHRS, CDR2 YFSETQ. With 5 bases removed from V and 3 bases from J, the gap between germline ends came to 21 bases. This CDR3 spans 16 amino acids. The CDR3 DNA reads TGCGCCAGCAGACTGGAGTCAGCAGGGAGCATCTACGAGCAGTACTTC. Translating gives CASRLESAGSIYEQYF.

This clonotype was recorded at least ten times. The J gene is TRBJ2-3, the V gene TRBV4-1, with 11 bases identical to TRBD2. This CDR3 region has 17 residues. Trimming removed 3 bases from V and 3 bases from J; junction bases left unmatched: 8. Germline V gene lookup returns CDR1 MGHRA and CDR2 YSYEKL. Here the CDR3 DNA reads TGCGCCAGCAGCCAGGGGACTAGCGGATTCAATACAGATACGCAGTATTTT. It yields the protein CASSQGTSGFNTDTQYF.

Many counts were recorded for this clonotype. The chain is built from TRBV3-1 and TRBJ2-7; D remains unclear. The CDR3 loop spans 13 amino acids. CDR1 LGHDT and CDR2 YNNKEL come from the germline V gene (reference sequence). V shed 4 bases and J shed 6 bases, with 13 bases lying between them. CDR3 sequence: CASSPGLLGEQYF. The CDR3 DNA sequence: TGTGCCAGCAGCCCCGGTCTCTTAGGCGAGCAGTACTTC.